Only a few counts were recorded for the clone carrying this TCR beta chain. Its matching antigen is unknown. This sample was included in a study of cytomegalovirus exposure and HLA in healthy donors. Whole-study findings and limits: Later analysis demonstrated an association between a missense DCLRE1C variant and TCR beta V- and J-gene trimming.

Germline lookup yields CDR1 SSHAT and CDR2 FNYEAQ (reference sequence). Unmatched junction bases numbered 10, after V lost 1 base and J lost 5 bases. The CDR3 runs to 16 residues. A multiplex PCR was run with 60 Vbeta primers and 13 Jbeta primers. Sequencing used immunoSEQ multiplex PCR; TCRdb keeps in-frame clones, though not all of them. The sample has some 200,000 clones, almost 70% seen once. Sequences were obtained from PBMCs. The source is a man aged 35 to 55 in good health and CMV-seropositive. This sequence joins TRBV7-7 and TRBJ2-7; 8 positions match TRBD1. This CDR3 reads CASSLGPDQGANEQYF. Written as DNA, the CDR3 is TGTGCCAGCAGCTTAGGGCCAGATCAGGGGGCGAACGAGCAGTACTTC.